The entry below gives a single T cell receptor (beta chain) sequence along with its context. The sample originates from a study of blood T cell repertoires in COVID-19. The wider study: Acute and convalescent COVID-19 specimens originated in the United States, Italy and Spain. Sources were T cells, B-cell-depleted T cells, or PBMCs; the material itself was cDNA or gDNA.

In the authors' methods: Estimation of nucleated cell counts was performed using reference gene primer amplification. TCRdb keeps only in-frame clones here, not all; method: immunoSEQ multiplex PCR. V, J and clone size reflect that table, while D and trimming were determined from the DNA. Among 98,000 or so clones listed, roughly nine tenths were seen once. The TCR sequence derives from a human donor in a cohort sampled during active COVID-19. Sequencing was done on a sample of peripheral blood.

The CDR3 coding sequence is TGTGCCAGCAGTTTACAGGGGGGGGCCAACGTCCTGACTTTC. Its translation is CASSLQGGANVLTF. V usage is TRBV27 and J usage is TRBJ2-6; the D gene is possibly TRBD1 (6 bases). This CDR3 region has 14 residues. Germline V lookup: CDR1 MNHEY, CDR2 SMNVEV (reference sequence). Trimming left V 2 bases short and J 4 bases short, with 6 bases between. The whole variable domain, remainder taken from reference TRBV27 and TRBJ2-6, is EAQVTQNPRYLITVTGKKLTVTCSQNMNHEYMSWYRQDPGLGLRQIYYSMNVEVTDKGDVPEGYKVSRKEKRNFPLILESPSPNQTSLYFCASSLQGGANVLTFGAGSRLTVL.